A selection of T cell receptor beta chains follows, all from one sample in a study of T cells in Graves' hyperthyroidism and ophthalmopathy. Each CDR3 protein gets one entry after TCRdb re-called the multiplex PCR reads with MiXCR. The data hold around 450,000 distinct CDR3 sequences, with about 15% observed a single time. Sequencing was carried out using blood. These TCRs come from a woman younger than 30 with Graves' hyperthyroidism. Both conserved end residues are part of each CDR3. The D gene is left open where the match is weak. The size field is filled for only some rows; it gives once, few, many or a size class.

D gene	V gene	CDR3 length	J gene	clone size	CDR3 protein	CDR3 DNA
TRBD1	TRBV27	17	TRBJ1-2	few	CASSPYRTGVPLGGYTF	TGTGCCAGCAGTCCCTATCGGACAGGGGTCCCTTTGGGTGGCTACACCTTC
TRBD1	TRBV12-3/TRBV12-4	18	TRBJ2-7	many	CASRAGTGIYLWGYEQYF	TGTGCCAGCAGGGCGGGGACAGGGATTTATCTTTGGGGCTACGAGCAGTACTTC
TRBD1	TRBV30	16	TRBJ1-5	NA	CAWDARDRGSNQPQHF	TGTGCCTGGGACGCTCGGGACAGGGGATCGAATCAGCCCCAGCATTTT
TRBD1	TRBV9	17	TRBJ1-5	few	CASSTGTGGGVGQPQHF	TGTGCCAGCAGCACCGGGACAGGGGGCGGAGTAGGTCAGCCCCAGCATTTT
NA	TRBV5-1	12	TRBJ2-7	many	CASSSELYEQYF	TGCGCCAGCAGTTCAGAACTTTACGAGCAGTACTTC
TRBD2	TRBV20-1	19	TRBJ2-1	many	CSARGGGGGGGASYNEQFF	TGCAGTGCTAGAGGGGGGGGGGGGGGGGGGGGAGCCTCCTACAATGAGCAGTTCTTC
TRBD1	TRBV6-1	13	TRBJ2-5	NA	CASTLDRDGTQYF	TGTGCCAGCACCCTGGACAGGGACGGGACCCAGTACTTC
NA	TRBV9	15	TRBJ2-2	many	CASSRAGTPTGELFF	TGTGCCAGCAGCAGAGCCGGGACACCCACCGGGGAGCTGTTTTTT
NA	TRBV20-1	14	TRBJ2-5	NA	CSARGMGGVETQYF	TGCAGTGCTAGAGGAATGGGGGGAGTGGAGACCCAGTACTTC
NA	TRBV20-1	14	TRBJ2-1	NA	CSARGGGLYNEQFF	TGCAGTGCTAGAGGGGGGGGCCTCTACAATGAGCAGTTCTTC
NA	TRBV14	15	TRBJ2-7	few	CASSDRDWSSYEQYF	TGTGCCAGCAGCGATCGGGACTGGAGTTCCTACGAGCAGTACTTC
TRBD1	TRBV5-4	15	TRBJ2-7	many	CASSYATGGRNEQYF	TGTGCCAGCAGTTACGCAACAGGGGGTAGGAACGAGCAGTACTTC
TRBD1	TRBV28	15	TRBJ1-2	many	CASRISPGGSGGYTF	TGTGCCAGCAGGATCTCTCCAGGGGGCTCCGGTGGCTACACCTTC
NA	TRBV7-7	14	TRBJ1-2	NA	CASSPLQVNYGYTF	TGTGCCAGCAGCCCTTTACAGGTTAACTATGGCTACACCTTC
NA	TRBV28	14	TRBJ2-5	few	CASSPNAPYGTQYF	TGTGCCAGCAGCCCAAACGCCCCATACGGGACCCAGTACTTC
TRBD2	TRBV20-1	15	TRBJ2-1	many	CSARAAGGPYNEQFF	TGCAGTGCTAGAGCGGCGGGAGGGCCCTACAATGAGCAGTTCTTC